Only one count was recorded for the clone carrying this T cell receptor (beta chain). The antigen remains unidentified. Uncontrolled infection, other autoimmune disease, pregnancy or lactation excluded patients. This specimen comes from a study of T cells in Graves' hyperthyroidism and ophthalmopathy. The investigators amplified TCR beta CDR3 regions from RNA transcripts. The HTBI primer set was used in a first-round RT-PCR of the TCR CDR3. In TCRdb, the multiplex PCR reads were re-called with MiXCR into one record per CDR3 protein. Of around 570,000 distinct CDR3 sequences in the sample, roughly 21% were seen once. General study points: Blood shared most expanded thyroid clonotypes above 0.001.

Germline CDR1 is MNHNS and CDR2 is SASEGT. The junction had 11 bases not matched to a gene; V was cut back by 6 bases and J by 7 bases. The CDR3 runs 14 residues. Sequences were obtained from blood. This TCR was sampled from a man aged 35 to 55 with Graves' ophthalmopathy. The chain combines TRBV6-1 with TRBJ2-5, with 7 bases aligning to TRBD2. The CDR3 DNA is TGTGCCAGCAGCCGGGCCCGGGAGGTAGGGACCCAGTACTTC. As protein: CASSRAREVGTQYF.